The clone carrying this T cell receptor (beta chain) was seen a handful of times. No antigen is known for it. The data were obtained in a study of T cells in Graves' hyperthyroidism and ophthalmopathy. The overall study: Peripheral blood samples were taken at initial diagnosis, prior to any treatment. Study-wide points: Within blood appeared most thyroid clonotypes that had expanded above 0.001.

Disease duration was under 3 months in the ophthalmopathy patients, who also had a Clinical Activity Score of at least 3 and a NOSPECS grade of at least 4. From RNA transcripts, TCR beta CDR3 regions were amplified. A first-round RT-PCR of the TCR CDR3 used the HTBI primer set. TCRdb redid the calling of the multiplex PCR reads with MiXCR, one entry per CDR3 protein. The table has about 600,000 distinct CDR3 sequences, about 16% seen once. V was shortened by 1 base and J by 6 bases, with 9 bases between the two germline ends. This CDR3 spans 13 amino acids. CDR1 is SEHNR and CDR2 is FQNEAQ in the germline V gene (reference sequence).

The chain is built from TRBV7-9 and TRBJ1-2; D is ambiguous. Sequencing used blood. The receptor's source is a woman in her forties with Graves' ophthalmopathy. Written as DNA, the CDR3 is TGTGCCAGCAGCTTAGTCTCCTTTGATGGCTACACCTTC. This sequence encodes CASSLVSFDGYTF.